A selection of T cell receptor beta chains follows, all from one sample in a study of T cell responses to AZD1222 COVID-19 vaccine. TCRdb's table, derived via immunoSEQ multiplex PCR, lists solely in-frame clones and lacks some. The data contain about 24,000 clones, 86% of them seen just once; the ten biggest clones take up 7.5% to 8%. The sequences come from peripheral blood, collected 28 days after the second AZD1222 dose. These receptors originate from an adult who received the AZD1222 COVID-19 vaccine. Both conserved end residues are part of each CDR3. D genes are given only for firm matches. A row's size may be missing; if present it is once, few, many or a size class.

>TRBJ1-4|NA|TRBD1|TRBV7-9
TGTGCCAGCAGCTTCGGGACAGGAAATAATGAAAAACTGTTTTTT
CASSFGTGNNEKLFF
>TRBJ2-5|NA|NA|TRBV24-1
TGTGCCACTTCGGGAGTCGAAGAAGAGACCCAGTACTTC
CATSGVEEETQYF
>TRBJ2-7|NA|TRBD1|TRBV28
TGTGCCAGCAGTTCCCCCGGGACAGGGAGCTACGAGCAGTACTTC
CASSSPGTGSYEQYF
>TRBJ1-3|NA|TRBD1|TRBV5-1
TGCGCCAGCAGCTTAGGGACAGGGGAAGGGTCTGGAAACACCATATATTTT
CASSLGTGEGSGNTIYF
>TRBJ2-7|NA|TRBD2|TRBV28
TGTGCCAGCAGTGGACTAGCGGGAGGTAACTACGAGCAGTACTTC
CASSGLAGGNYEQYF
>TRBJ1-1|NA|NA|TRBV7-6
TGTGCCAGCAGCTTCGAAGCAGGGGTTTTGAACACTGAAGCTTTCTTT
CASSFEAGVLNTEAFF
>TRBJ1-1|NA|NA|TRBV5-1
TGCGCCAGCAGCTACGACATGGAGGACACTGAAGCTTTCTTT
CASSYDMEDTEAFF
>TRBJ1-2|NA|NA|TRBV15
TGTGCCACCAGCAGAGATACTGGGACGAACTATGGCTACACCTTC
CATSRDTGTNYGYTF
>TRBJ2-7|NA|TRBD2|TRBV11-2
TGTGCCAGCAGCTTGAGGCGCGGGAGCTCCTACGAGCAGTACTTC
CASSLRRGSSYEQYF
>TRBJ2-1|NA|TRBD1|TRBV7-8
TGTGCCAGCAGCCTCGGACAGGGTCCCTACAATGAGCAGTTCTTC
CASSLGQGPYNEQFF
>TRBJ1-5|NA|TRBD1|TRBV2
TGTGCCAGCAGTGAAGCCCCGGACAGGGAACCTTTTGGACCCCAGCATTTT
CASSEAPDREPFGPQHF
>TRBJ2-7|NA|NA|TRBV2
TGTGCCAGCAGTGCACAGGGATACGAGCAGTACTTC
CASSAQGYEQYF
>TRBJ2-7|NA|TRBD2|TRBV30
TGTGCCTGGGGACTAGCCTCCTACGAGCAGTACTTC
CAWGLASYEQYF
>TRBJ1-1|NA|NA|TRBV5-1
TGCGCCAGCAGCCCGCCATTGGCGGGGGGATTTGAAGCTTTCTTT
CASSPPLAGGFEAFF
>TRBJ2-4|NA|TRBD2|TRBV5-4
TGTGCCAGCAGCTTATCCGGGACTAAGGGCATTCAGTACTTC
CASSLSGTKGIQYF
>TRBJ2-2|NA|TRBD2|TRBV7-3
TGTGCCAGCAGCTTGTCAGGACTAGCTGGTGGGGAGCTGTTTTTT
CASSLSGLAGGELFF
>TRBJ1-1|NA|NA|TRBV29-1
TGCAGCGGCCGGGCTCCCGGCGGCACTGAAGCTTTCTTT
CSGRAPGGTEAFF
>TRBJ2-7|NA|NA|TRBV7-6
TGTGCCAGCAGCCTTACTGCGACAGCTTACTACGAGCAGTACTTC
CASSLTATAYYEQYF
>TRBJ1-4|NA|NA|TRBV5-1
TGCGCCAGCAGCCCGGGACGCGGTAATGAAAAACTGTTTTTT
CASSPGRGNEKLFF
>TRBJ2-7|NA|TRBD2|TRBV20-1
TGCAGTGCTAGTTTCGCTAGCGGGAGAGCCGAGCAGTACTTC
CSASFASGRAEQYF
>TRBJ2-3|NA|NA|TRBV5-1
TGCGCCAGCAGCTTGGAGCAGAACACAGATACGCAGTATTTT
CASSLEQNTDTQYF
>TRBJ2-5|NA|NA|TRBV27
TGTGCCAGCAGTTTACGCTACCAGACCGTCGAGACCCAGTACTTC
CASSLRYQTVETQYF
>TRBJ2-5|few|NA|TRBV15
TGTGCCACCAGCAGAGGACTCGGGAGTTTGAATGTGCAGTACTTC
CATSRGLGSLNVQYF
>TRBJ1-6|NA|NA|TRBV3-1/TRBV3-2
TGTGCCAGCAGCCGGACAAATTCACCCCTCCACTTT
CASSRTNSPLHF
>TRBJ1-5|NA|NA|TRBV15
TGTGCCACCTCGGGAGGGAGGGGGGATCCCCGGGGTCCCCTCAATCAGCCCCAGCATTTT
CATSGGRGDPRGPLNQPQHF
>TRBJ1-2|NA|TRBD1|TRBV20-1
TGCAGTGCTAGTTCGGACAGGCCGGCGAACTATTATGGCTACACCTTC
CSASSDRPANYYGYTF
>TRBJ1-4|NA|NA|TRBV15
TGTGCCACCAGCAGAGGGACGGATTCGTACGAAAAACTGTTTTTT
CATSRGTDSYEKLFF
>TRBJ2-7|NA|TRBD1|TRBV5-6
TGTGCCAGCACCGTGGTGTCAGGGACAGGCGAGCAGTACTTC
CASTVVSGTGEQYF
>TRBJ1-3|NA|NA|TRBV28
TGTGCCAGCAGTTTACCGGGTGGCACCATATATTTT
CASSLPGGTIYF
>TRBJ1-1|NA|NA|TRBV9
TGTGCCAGCAGCCAAACAGGTTCCCCCTTTATGAACACTGAAGCTTTCTTT
CASSQTGSPFMNTEAFF
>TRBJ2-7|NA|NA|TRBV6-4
TGTGCCAGCAGTGACTCGAGGCGAAGCCGGGACACCTCCCAGTGGAGCACCTACGAGCAGTACTTC
CASSDSRRSRDTSQWSTYEQYF
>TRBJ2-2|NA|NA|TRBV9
TGTGCCAGCAGCGTAGTAGGTCTTGGGGAGCTGTTTTTT
CASSVVGLGELFF
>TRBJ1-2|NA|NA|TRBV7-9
TGTGCCAGCAGCCCACAGGGTAACTATGGCTACACCTTC
CASSPQGNYGYTF
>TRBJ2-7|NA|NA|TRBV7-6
TGTGCCAGCAGCTTAGCGGCAGCCCCCAGCTCCTACGAGCAGTACTTC
CASSLAAAPSSYEQYF
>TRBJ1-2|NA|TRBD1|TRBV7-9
TGTGCCAGCAGCCTTGGGACAGGGCGGGATGGCTACACCTTC
CASSLGTGRDGYTF
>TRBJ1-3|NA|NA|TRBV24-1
TGTGCCACCAGTGATTCCTACTCTGGAAACACCATATATTTT
CATSDSYSGNTIYF
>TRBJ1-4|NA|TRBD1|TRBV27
TGTGCCAGCAGTCCCTACAGGGGATCTGGCCAACTGTTTTTT
CASSPYRGSGQLFF
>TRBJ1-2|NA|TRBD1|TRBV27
TGTGCCAGCAGTTCCCCGACGGAGACAGGGGGCTATGGCTACACCTTC
CASSSPTETGGYGYTF
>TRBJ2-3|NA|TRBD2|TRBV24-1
TGTGCCACCAGTGATTTTAGCGGGGCGCGCGGGGATACGCAGTATTTT
CATSDFSGARGDTQYF
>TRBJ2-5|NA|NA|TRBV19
TGTGCCAGTAGTGGGAACACCGCCCAGAGGGAGACCCAGTACTTC
CASSGNTAQRETQYF
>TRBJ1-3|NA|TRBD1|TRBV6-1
TGTGCCAGCAGTGAGACAGGGGTCGGAAACACCATATATTTT
CASSETGVGNTIYF
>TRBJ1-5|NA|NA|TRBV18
TGTGCCAGCTCACCACGGAGCAATCAGCCCCAGCATTTT
CASSPRSNQPQHF